This T cell receptor (beta chain) was recovered during a study of cytomegalovirus exposure and HLA in healthy donors. In the study overall: T cells numbering around 190 million yielded 117 million unique TCR beta sequences in an earlier analysis. Among 350 to 500 genotyped donors, around 80% fell in the Caucasian-associated ancestry cluster.

The CDR3 contains 13 residues. Losses at the gene ends were 3 bases for V and 5 bases for J; bases not matched to a gene: 2. The germline gives CDR1 MNHNS, CDR2 SASEGT. The study ran its PCR with 60 Vbeta and 13 Jbeta primers. Repertoires were generated with immunoSEQ multiplex PCR, while TCRdb's copy carries only in-frame clones and drops some. Among approximately 140,000 clones listed, approximately 84% were seen once. This clone was recorded once. This receptor was obtained from a woman in her thirties or forties in good health and CMV-seronegative. This chain joins TRBV6-1 and TRBJ1-1, with TRBD1 identical over 8 bases. Source material: PBMCs. The CDR3 DNA reads as TGTGCCAGCAGTGAGGGACAGGTTACTGAAGCTTTCTTT. Amino acids: CASSEGQVTEAFF.